Sequencing of this T cell receptor (beta chain) was carried out in a study of graft-versus-host responses after intestinal transplantation (dated by TCRdb to the early 2020s). A note on the overall study: Recipients received multivisceral, liver-intestinal, or isolated intestinal transplants. Donor T cell macrochimerism was defined as a peak of at least 4% donor T cells among recipient peripheral blood mononuclear cells. Rather than being sequenced by the commercial service, samples from a few later patients were sequenced in-house on an Illumina MiSeq and processed with MiXCR. Every recipient was given anti-thymocyte globulin induction, then maintenance tacrolimus and steroids for approximately 3 years. To identify alloreactive clones, pre-transplant mixed lymphocyte reaction products were sequenced and compared with unstimulated pre-transplant donor and recipient T cells. After intestinal transplantation, graft-versus-host and host-versus-graft alloreactive T cell clones were followed in the graft, circulation and bone marrow using bulk TCR-beta CDR3 sequencing. The cohort enrolled about two dozen intestinal transplant recipients including one retransplant, and a few patients lacking pretransplant specimens were excluded.

The germline V gene provides CDR1 MGHRA and CDR2 YSYEKL. The junction shows trimming of 0 bases on V and 1 base on J, plus 12 bases between the germline ends. The CDR3 holds 17 amino acids from the cysteine to the phenylalanine. The kept DNA is CDR3 alone, 51 bases in frame from the first base. In light of the paper, this sample's time point label describes: cells obtained before transplantation from donor or recipient. CD3+CD4+ and CD3+CD8+ populations were FACS-sorted from unstimulated pre-transplant donor and recipient cells taken from spleen or lymph nodes. As concerns this clone: Its antigen specificity is not known. No per-base quality is available; no much larger clone lies one base away.

Points the paper makes about the study in general: The relatively low number and heterogeneity of intestinal transplant patients limited the conclusions. In the allografts of patients with donor T cell macrochimerism, GvH to HvG T cell clonal ratios were high. GvH clones turned up in recipient bone marrow, with some appearing earlier in ileal mucosa or blood, a pattern consistent with an intestinal mucosal origin. Peak levels of circulating GvH clones were associated with declines in HvG clones early after transplant.

To prepare the library, the immunoSEQ multiplex PCR assay was applied. In most patients, genomic DNA was isolated using the Qiagen DNeasy Blood and Tissue Kit and sent frozen to Adaptive Biotechnologies for TCR sequencing. Adaptive Biotechnologies carried out high-throughput TCR-beta CDR3 sequencing of genomic DNA for most patients. The source study handled its data this way. Adaptive's ImmunoSEQ software was the source of the TCR sequencing data for 18 patients, while a few other patients were processed with MiXCR and VDJtools. To correct CD4 versus CD8 sorting errors, sequences present in both subsets at a frequency ratio below 5:1 were removed. CDR3 nucleotide sequences shared between donor and recipient were removed because their origin could not be assigned. Alloreactive clones required at least 2-fold expansion over unstimulated cells and minimum CFSE-low frequency of 0.002% (template counts) or 0.001% (read counts). Clones detected in sequenced pre-transplant spleen, lymph node, or MLR CFSE-low populations of the donor or recipient were defined as mappable. Cumulative frequency of alloreactive clones was calculated as a percentage of all sequences weighted by copy number. TCRdb stores this immuneACCESS table with in-frame sequences only. Part of the clones is absent; in the studies checked, under half of the shortfall reflects unresolved V genes, and no reason is known for the rest. The V and J calls and clone size are taken from that table; D and trimming were inferred from the DNA. The sample table shows roughly 93,000 clones, and approximately 92% are seen once. Of the sample, around 0.49% is held by the ten largest clones.

This TCR derives from a human donor who received an intestinal transplant. This specimen was unstimulated CD8+ T cells sorted from spleen or lymph node cells, taken before intestinal transplant. The chain is encoded by TRBV4-1 joined to TRBJ2-2, with a weak D call of TRBD1 (6 bases match). The CDR3 region has the sequence CASSQDPGTLNTGELFF. The bases are TGCGCCAGCAGCCAAGACCCCGGGACACTGAACACCGGGGAGCTGTTTTTT.